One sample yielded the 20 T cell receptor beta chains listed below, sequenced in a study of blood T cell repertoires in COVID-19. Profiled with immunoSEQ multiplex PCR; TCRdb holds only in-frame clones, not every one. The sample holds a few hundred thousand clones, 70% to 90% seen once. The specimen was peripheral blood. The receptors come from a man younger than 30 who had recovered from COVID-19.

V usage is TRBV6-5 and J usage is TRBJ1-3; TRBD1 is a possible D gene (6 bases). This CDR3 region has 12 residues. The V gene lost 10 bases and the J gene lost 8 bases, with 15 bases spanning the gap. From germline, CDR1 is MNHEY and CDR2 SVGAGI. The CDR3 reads CAIKDSSDTIYF. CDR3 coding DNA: TGTGCCATCAAGGACAGTTCGGACACCATATATTTT.

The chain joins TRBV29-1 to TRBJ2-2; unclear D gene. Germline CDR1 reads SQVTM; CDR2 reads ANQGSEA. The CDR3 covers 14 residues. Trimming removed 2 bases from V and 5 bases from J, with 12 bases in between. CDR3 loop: CSVETQEGTGELFF. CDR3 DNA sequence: TGCAGCGTTGAAACGCAGGAAGGAACCGGGGAGCTGTTTTTT.

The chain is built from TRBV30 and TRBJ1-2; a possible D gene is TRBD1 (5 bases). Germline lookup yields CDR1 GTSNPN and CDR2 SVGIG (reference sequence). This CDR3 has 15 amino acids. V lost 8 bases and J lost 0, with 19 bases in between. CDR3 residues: CAHQWIGAANYGYTF. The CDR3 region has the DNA TGTGCCCACCAATGGATAGGGGCAGCTAACTATGGCTACACCTTC.

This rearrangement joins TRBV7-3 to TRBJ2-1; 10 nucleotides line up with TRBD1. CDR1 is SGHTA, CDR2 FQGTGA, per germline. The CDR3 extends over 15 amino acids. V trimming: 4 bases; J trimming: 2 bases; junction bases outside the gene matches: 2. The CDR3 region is CASSSGQGAYNEQFF. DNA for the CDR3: TGTGCCAGCAGCTCCGGACAGGGGGCCTACAATGAGCAGTTCTTC. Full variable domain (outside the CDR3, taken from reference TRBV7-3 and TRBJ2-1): GAGVSQTPSNKVTEKGKYVELRCDPISGHTALYWYRQSLGQGPEFLIYFQGTGAADDSGLPNDRFFAVRPEGSVSTLKIQRTERGDSAVYLCASSSGQGAYNEQFFGPGTRLTVL.

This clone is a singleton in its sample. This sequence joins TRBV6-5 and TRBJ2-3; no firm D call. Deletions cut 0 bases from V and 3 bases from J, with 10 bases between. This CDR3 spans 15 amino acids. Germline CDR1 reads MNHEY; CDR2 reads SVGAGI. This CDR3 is CASSYSNVGTDTQYF. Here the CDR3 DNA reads TGTGCCAGCAGTTACTCGAACGTCGGGACAGATACGCAGTATTTT.

The CDR3 nucleotides are TGTGCCAGCAGGAGGACAGGGAGGACTGAAGCTTTCTTT. It translates to CASRRTGRTEAFF. The rearrangement links TRBV12-3 or TRBV12-4 to TRBJ1-1; 8 bases line up with TRBD1. CDR3 length: 13 residues. V shed 6 bases and J 5 bases; nucleotides not matched to a gene: 5.

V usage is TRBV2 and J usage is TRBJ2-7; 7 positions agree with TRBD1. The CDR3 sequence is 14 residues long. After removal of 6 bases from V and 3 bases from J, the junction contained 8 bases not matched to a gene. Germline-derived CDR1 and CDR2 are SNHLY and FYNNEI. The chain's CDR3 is CASSSTGQNYEQYF. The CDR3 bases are TGTGCCAGCAGCTCGACAGGGCAGAACTACGAGCAGTACTTC. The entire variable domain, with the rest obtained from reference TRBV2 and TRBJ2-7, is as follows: EPEVTQTPSHQVTQMGQEVILRCVPISNHLYFYWYRQILGQKVEFLVSFYNNEISEKSEIFDDQFSVERPDGSNFTLKIRSTKLEDSAMYFCASSSTGQNYEQYFGPGTRLTVT.

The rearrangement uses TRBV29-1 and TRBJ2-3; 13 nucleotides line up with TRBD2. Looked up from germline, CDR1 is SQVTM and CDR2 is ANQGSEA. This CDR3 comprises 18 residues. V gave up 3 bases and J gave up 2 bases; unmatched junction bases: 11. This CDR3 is CSVDQISTSGRDTDTQYF. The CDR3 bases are TGCAGCGTTGATCAAATAAGCACTAGCGGGAGGGACACAGATACGCAGTATTTT.

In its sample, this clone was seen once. The CDR3 bases are TGTGCCAGCAGTTACGAGCGATCTAGCACAGATACGCAGTATTTT. It codes for CASSYERSSTDTQYF. The V call is TRBV6-2 or TRBV6-3, the J call TRBJ2-3; D unclear. V lost 2 bases and J lost 0, with 9 bases in between. The germline V gene encodes CDR1 MNHEY and CDR2 SVGEGT. The CDR3 spans 15 residues.

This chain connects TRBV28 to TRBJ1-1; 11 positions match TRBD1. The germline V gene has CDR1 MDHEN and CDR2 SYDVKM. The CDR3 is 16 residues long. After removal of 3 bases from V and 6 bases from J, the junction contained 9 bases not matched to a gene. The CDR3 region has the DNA TGTGCCAGCAGTTTTCCCCGGACAGGGGGCGTCGCTGAAGCTTTCTTT. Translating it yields CASSFPRTGGVAEAFF.

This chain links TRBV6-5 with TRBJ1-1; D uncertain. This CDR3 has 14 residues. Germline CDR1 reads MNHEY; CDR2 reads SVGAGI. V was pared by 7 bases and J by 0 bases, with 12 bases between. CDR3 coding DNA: TGTGCCAGCAAGAGAGGAGCCATGAACACTGAAGCTTTCTTT. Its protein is CASKRGAMNTEAFF.

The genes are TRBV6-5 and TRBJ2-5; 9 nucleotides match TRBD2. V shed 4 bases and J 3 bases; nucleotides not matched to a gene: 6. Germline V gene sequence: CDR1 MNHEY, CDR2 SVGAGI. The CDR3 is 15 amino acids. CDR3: CASSLSGRKEETQYF. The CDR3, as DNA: TGTGCCAGCAGTTTGAGCGGGAGGAAGGAAGAGACCCAGTACTTC.

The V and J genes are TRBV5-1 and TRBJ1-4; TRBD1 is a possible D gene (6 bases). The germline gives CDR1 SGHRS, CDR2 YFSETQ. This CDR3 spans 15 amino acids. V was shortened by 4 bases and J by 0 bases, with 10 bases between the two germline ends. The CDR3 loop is CASSPGTTTNEKLFF. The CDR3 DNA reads TGCGCCAGCAGCCCCGGGACAACAACTAATGAAAAACTGTTTTTT.

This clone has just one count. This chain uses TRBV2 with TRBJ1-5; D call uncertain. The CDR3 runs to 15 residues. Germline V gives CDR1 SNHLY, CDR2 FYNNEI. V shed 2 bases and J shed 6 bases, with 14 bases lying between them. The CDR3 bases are TGTGCCAGCAGTGAATCGAAGGGAGGCAGTCAGCCCCAGCATTTT. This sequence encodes CASSESKGGSQPQHF.

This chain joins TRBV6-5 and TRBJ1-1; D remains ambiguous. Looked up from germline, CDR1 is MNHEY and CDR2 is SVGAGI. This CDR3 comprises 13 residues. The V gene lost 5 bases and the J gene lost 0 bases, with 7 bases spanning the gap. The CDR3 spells CASSPTLNTEAFF. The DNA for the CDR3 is TGTGCCAGCAGTCCTACCCTGAACACTGAAGCTTTCTTT.

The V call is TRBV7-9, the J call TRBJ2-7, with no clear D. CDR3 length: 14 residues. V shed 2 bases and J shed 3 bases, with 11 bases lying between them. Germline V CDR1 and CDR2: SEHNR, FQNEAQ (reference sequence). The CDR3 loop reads CASSLSQAVYEQYF. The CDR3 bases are TGTGCCAGCAGCTTAAGTCAAGCCGTCTACGAGCAGTACTTC.

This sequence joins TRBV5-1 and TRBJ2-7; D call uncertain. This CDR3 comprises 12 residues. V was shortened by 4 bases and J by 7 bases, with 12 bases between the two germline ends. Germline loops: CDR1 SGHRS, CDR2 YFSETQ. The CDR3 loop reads CASSPELGEQYF. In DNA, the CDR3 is TGCGCCAGCAGCCCGGAGTTGGGTGAGCAGTACTTC.

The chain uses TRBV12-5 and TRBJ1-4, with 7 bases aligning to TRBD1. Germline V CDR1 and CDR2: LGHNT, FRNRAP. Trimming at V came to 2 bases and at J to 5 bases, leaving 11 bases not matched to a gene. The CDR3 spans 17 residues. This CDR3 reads CASGLPLGTGVNEKLFF. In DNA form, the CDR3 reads TGTGCTAGTGGTTTGCCCCTTGGTACAGGGGTGAATGAAAAACTGTTTTTT.

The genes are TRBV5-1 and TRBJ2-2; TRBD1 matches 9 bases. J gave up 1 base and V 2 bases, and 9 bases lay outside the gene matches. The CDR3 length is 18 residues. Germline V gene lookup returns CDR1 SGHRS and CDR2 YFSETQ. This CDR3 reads CASSFGTGNWGNTGELFF. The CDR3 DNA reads TGCGCCAGCAGCTTTGGGACAGGGAATTGGGGGAACACCGGGGAGCTGTTTTTT.

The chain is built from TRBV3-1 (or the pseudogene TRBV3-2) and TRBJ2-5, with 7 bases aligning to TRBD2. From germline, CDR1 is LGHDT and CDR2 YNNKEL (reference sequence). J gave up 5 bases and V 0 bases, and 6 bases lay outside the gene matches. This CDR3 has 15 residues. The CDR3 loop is CASSQEGREGETQYF. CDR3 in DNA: TGTGCCAGCAGCCAAGAGGGCAGGGAGGGGGAGACCCAGTACTTC.